This T cell receptor beta chain is drawn from a study of spatial heterogeneity in lung cancer. Study at large: Where available, sequencing covered follow-up PBMC samples, taken at a median of roughly two years after resection.

Unique molecular identifiers, one per molecule, were present on every TCR cDNA molecule. TCRdb passed the 5' RACE reads through MiXCR, listing each CDR3 protein once. The repertoire holds under 25,000 distinct CDR3 sequences, with approximately 11% as singletons. Specified time point: blood at routine non-recurrence follow-up after resection. This clonotype was detected ten times or more. With V trimmed by 4 bases and J by 5 bases, 5 bases remained unmatched. Germline CDR1 reads KGHSH; CDR2 reads LQKENI. The length of the CDR3 is 13 residues. The V call is TRBV18, the J call TRBJ2-7; 7 bases map to TRBD2. The TCR sequence derives from a female donor with early-stage non-small cell lung cancer. Source: PBMCs, taken at follow-up. The CDR3 region has the DNA TGTGCCAGCTCACGTACCGGGACTAACGAGCAGTACTTC. Translating it yields CASSRTGTNEQYF.